This TCR beta chain was sequenced during a study of cytomegalovirus exposure and HLA in healthy donors. Study conclusions and caveats: Follow-up analysis later connected one missense variant in DCLRE1C with trimming of TCR beta V- and J-genes. Among the sequence variants, a highly shared cluster was likely an artifact of sequencing.

To note about this clone: Its antigen remains unidentified.

Amplification used 60 Vbeta primers and 13 Jbeta primers. Clones were sequenced by immunoSEQ multiplex PCR, and TCRdb holds only the in-frame ones, with some missing. The sample shows 150,000 to 200,000 clones, roughly 82% of them seen only once. Sequenced sample: PBMCs. The source of this sequence is a woman in her twenties or thirties in good health and CMV-seronegative.

The CDR3 nucleotides read TGTGCCAGCAGCAGGGGACAGGAGAATGAAAAACTGTTTTTT. Translated: CASSRGQENEKLFF. The V call is TRBV27, the J call TRBJ1-4, with 8 nucleotides matching TRBD1. The CDR3 is made up of 14 amino acids. CDR1 and CDR2 from the germline V gene are MNHEY and SMNVEV (reference sequence). V shed 6 bases, J shed 5 bases, and the junction held 5 bases outside the gene matches.